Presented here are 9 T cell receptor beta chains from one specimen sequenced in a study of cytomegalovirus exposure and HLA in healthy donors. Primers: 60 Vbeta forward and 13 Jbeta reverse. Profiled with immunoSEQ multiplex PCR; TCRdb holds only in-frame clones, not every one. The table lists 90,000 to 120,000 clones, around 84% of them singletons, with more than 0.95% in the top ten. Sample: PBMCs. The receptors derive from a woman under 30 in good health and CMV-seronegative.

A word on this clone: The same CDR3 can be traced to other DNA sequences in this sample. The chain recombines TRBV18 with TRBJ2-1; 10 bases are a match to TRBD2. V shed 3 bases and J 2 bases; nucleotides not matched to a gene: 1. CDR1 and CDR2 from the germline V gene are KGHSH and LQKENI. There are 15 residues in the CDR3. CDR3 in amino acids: CASSPLAGAYNEQFF. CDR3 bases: TGTGCCAGCTCACCGCTAGCGGGGGCCTACAATGAGCAGTTCTTC.

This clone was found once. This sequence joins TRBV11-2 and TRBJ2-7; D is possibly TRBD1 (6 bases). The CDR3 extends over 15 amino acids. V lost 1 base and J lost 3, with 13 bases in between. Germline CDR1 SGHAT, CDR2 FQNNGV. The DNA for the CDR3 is TGTGCCAGCAGCTTAGTAGGTCCAGGGGACTACGAGCAGTACTTC. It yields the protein CASSLVGPGDYEQYF.

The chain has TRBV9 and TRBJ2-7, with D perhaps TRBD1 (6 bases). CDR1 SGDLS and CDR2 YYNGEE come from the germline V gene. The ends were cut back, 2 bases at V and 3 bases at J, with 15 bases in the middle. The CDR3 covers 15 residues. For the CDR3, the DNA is TGTGCCAGCAGCGTTTCCCCAGGGGAGAACTACGAGCAGTACTTC. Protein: CASSVSPGENYEQYF. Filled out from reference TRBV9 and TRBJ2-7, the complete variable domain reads DSGVTQTPKHLITATGQRVTLRCSPRSGDLSVYWYQQSLDQGLQFLIQYYNGEERAKGNILERFSAQQFPDLHSELNLSSLELGDSALYFCASSVSPGENYEQYFGPGTRLTVT.

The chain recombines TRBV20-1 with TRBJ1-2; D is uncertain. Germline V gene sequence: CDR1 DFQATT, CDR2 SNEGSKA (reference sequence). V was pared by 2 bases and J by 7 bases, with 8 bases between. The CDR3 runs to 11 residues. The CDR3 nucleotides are TGCAGTGCTAGATTCGGGGTTGGCTACACCTTC. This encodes CSARFGVGYTF.

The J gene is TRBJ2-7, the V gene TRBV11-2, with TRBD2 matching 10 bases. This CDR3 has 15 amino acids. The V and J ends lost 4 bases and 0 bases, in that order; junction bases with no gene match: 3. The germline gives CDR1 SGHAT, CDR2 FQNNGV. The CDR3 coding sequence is TGTGCCAGCAGCTACGGACTAGCGGTCTCCTACGAGCAGTACTTC. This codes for CASSYGLAVSYEQYF.

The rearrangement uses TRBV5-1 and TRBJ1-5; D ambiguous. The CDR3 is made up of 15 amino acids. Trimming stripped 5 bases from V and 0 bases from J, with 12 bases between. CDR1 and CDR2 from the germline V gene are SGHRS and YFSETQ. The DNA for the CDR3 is TGCGCCAGCAGATTGACGGTGCATAGCAATCAGCCCCAGCATTTT. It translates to CASRLTVHSNQPQHF.

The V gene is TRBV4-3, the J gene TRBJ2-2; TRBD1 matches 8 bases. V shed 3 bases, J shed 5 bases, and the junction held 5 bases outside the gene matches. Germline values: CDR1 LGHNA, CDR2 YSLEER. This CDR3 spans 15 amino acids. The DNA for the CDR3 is TGCGCCAGCAGCCAGGGGGACAGGCTAACCGGGGAGCTGTTTTTT. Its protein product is CASSQGDRLTGELFF.

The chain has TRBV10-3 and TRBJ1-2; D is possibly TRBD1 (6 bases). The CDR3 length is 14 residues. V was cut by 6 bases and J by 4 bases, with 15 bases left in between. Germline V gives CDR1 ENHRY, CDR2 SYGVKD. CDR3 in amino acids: CAIRDPGQTYGYTF. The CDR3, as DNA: TGTGCCATCAGGGATCCGGGACAAACCTATGGCTACACCTTC.

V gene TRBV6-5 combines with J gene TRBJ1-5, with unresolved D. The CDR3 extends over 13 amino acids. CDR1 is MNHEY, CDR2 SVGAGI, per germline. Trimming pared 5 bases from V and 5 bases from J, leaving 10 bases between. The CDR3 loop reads CASSRGRDQPQHF. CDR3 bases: TGTGCCAGCAGTCGAGGTCGCGATCAGCCCCAGCATTTT.